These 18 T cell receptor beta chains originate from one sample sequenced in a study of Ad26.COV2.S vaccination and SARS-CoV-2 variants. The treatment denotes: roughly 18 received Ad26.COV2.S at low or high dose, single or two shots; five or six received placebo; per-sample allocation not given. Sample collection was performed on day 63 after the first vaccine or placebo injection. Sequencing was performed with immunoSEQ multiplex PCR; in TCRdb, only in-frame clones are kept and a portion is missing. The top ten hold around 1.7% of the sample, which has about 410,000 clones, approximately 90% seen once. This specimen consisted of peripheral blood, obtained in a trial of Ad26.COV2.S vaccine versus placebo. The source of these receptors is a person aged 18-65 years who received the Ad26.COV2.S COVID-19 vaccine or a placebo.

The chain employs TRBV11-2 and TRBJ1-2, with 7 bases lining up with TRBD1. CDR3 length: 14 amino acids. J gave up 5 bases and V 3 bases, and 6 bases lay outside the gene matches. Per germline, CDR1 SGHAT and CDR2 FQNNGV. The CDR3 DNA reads TGTGCCAGCAGCTTTCTGGACAGGAGTTATGGCTACACCTTC. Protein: CASSFLDRSYGYTF.

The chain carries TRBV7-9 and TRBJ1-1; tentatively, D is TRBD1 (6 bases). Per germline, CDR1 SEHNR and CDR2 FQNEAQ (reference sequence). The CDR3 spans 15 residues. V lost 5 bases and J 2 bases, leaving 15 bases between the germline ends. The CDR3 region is CASSTRWTANTEAFF. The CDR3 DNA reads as TGTGCCAGCAGCACACGATGGACAGCTAACACTGAAGCTTTCTTT.

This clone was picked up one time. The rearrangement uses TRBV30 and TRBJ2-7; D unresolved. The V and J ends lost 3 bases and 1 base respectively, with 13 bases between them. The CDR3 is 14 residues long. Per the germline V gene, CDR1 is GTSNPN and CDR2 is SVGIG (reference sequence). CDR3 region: CAWRSQGGSYEQYF. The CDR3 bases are TGTGCCTGGAGGAGTCAAGGCGGTTCCTACGAGCAGTACTTC.

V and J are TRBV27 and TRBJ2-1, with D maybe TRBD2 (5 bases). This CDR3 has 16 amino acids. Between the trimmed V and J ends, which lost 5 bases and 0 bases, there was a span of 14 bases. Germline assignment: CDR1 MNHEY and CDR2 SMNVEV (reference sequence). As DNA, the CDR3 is TGTGCCAGCAGTGCCGGAGGATCGAGCTCCTACAATGAGCAGTTCTTC. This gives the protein CASSAGGSSSYNEQFF.

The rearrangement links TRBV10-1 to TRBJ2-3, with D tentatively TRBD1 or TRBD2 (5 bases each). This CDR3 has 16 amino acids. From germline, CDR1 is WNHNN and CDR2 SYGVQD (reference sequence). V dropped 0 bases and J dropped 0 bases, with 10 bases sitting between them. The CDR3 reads CASSESPGPSTDTQYF. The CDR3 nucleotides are TGCGCCAGCAGTGAGTCTCCGGGGCCTAGCACAGATACGCAGTATTTT.

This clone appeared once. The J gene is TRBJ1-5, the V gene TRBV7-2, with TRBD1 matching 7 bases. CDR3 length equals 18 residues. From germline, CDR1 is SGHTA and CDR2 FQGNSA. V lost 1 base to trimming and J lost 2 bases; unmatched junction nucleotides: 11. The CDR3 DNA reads TGTGCCAGCAGCTTAGGGAGGGGTAGGGGGCGAGGCAATCAGCCCCAGCATTTT. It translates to CASSLGRGRGRGNQPQHF.

In DNA, the CDR3 is TGTGCCAGCAGCTTAGAGTGGGAGCCCCAGCATTTT. This codes for CASSLEWEPQHF. The chain couples TRBV7-8 to TRBJ1-5; no clear D gene. The germline CDR1 and CDR2 sequences are SGHVS and FQNEAQ. Trimming took off 1 base at V and 8 bases at J, with 6 bases between the two ends. The CDR3 extends over 12 amino acids. Together with reference TRBV7-8 and TRBJ1-5, the CDR3 gives the full variable domain: GAGVSQSPRYKVAKRGQDVALRCDPISGHVSLFWYQQALGQGPEFLTYFQNEAQLDKSGLPSDRFFAERPEGSVSTLKIQRTQQEDSAVYLCASSLEWEPQHFGDGTRLSIL.

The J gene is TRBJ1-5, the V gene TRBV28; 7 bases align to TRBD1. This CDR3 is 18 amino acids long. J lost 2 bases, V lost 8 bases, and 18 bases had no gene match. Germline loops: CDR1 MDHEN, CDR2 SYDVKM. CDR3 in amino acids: CASAHPTGQTTGNQPQHF. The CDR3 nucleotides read TGTGCCAGCGCCCACCCGACAGGGCAAACGACGGGCAATCAGCCCCAGCATTTT.

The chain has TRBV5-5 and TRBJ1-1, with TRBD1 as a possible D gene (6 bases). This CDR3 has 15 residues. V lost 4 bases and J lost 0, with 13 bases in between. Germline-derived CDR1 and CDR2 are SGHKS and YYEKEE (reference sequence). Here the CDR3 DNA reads TGTGCCAGCAGCCTCTCCGGGACACTGAACACTGAAGCTTTCTTT. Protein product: CASSLSGTLNTEAFF.

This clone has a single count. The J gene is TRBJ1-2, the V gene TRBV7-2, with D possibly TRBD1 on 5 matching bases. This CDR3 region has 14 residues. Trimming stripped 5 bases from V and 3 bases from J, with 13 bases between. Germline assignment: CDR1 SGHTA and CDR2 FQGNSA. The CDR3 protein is CASSTGTGDYGYTF. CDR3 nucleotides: TGTGCCAGCAGCACTGGGACCGGTGACTATGGCTACACCTTC. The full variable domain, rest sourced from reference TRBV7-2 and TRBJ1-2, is GAGVSQSPSNKVTEKGKDVELRCDPISGHTALYWYRQSLGQGLEFLIYFQGNSAPDKSGLPSDRFSAERTGGSVSTLTIQRTQQEDSAVYLCASSTGTGDYGYTFGSGTRLTVV.

CDR3 in amino acids: CAISDPGDDYGYTF. CDR3 DNA: TGTGCCATCAGTGACCCAGGGGACGACTATGGCTACACCTTC. The chain recombines TRBV10-3 with TRBJ1-2; D may be TRBD1 (6 bases). The CDR3 has 14 amino acids. The germline gives CDR1 ENHRY, CDR2 SYGVKD. V dropped 3 bases and J dropped 3 bases, with 11 bases sitting between them.

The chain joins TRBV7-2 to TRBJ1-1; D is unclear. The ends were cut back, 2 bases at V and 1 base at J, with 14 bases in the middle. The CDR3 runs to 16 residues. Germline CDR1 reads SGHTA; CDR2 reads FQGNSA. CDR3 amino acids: CASSLSQLGRNTEAFF. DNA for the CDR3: TGTGCCAGCAGCTTAAGCCAGCTTGGTAGGAACACTGAAGCTTTCTTT.

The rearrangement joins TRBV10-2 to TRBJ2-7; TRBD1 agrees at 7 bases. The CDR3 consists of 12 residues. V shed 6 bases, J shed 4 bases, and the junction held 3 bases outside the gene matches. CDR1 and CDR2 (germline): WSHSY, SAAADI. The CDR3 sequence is CASRETGYEQYF. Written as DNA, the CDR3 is TGCGCCAGCAGGGAGACAGGGTACGAGCAGTACTTC.

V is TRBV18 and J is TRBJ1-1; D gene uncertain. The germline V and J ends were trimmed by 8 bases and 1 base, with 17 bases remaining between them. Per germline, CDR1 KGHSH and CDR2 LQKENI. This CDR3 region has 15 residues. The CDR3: CASTSLPAGNTEAFF. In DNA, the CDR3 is TGTGCCAGCACATCGCTTCCGGCGGGGAACACTGAAGCTTTCTTT.

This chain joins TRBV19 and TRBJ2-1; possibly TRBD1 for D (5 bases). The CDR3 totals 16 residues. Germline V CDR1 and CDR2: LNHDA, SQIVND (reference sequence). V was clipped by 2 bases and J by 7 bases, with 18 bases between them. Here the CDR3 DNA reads TGTGCCAGTAGTATACGGGCAGGGCCCGCTGGAAATGAGCAGTTCTTC. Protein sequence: CASSIRAGPAGNEQFF.

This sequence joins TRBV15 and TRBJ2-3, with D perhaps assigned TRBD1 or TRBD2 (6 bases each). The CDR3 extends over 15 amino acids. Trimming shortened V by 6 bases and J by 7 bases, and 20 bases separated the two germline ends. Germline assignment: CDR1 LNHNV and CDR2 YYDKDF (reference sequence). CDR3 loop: CATRAGGGGLNTQYF. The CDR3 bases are TGTGCCACCAGGGCGGGCGGAGGGGGGCTTAATACGCAGTATTTT.

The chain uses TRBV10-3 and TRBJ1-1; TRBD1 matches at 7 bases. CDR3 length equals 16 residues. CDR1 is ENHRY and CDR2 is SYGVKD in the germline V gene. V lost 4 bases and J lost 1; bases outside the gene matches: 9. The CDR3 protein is CAISVWSGTENTEAFF. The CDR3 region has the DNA TGTGCCATCAGTGTTTGGTCCGGGACAGAGAACACTGAAGCTTTCTTT.

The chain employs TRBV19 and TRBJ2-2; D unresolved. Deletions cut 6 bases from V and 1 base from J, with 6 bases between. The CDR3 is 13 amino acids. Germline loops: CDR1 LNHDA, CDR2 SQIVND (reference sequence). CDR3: CASRWGNTGELFF. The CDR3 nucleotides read TGTGCCAGTAGGTGGGGGAACACCGGGGAGCTGTTTTTT.